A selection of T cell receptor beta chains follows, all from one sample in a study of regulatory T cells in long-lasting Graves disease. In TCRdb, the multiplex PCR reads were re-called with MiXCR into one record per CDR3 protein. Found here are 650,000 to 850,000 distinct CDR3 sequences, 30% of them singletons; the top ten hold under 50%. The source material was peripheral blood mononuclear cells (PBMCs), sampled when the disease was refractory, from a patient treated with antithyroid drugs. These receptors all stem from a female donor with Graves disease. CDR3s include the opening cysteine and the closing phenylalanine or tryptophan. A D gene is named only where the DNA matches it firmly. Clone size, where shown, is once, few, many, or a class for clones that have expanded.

cdr3_aa: CASSEEEDGTGVHEQFF; cdr3_nt: TGTGCCAGCAGTGAAGAGGAGGATGGGACAGGGGTCCATGAGCAGTTCTTC; d_call: TRBD1; j_call: TRBJ2-1; clone_size: .; v_call: TRBV6-1
cdr3_aa: CAINTARTNTEAFF; cdr3_nt: TGTGCCATCAACACAGCAAGAACGAACACTGAAGCTTTCTTT; d_call: .; j_call: TRBJ1-1; clone_size: few; v_call: TRBV10-3
cdr3_aa: CSARGAGSYEQYF; cdr3_nt: TGCAGTGCTAGAGGAGCGGGTTCCTACGAGCAGTACTTC; d_call: .; j_call: TRBJ2-7; clone_size: many; v_call: TRBV20-1
cdr3_aa: CASSGGGLGEAFF; cdr3_nt: TGTGCCAGCAGTGGAGGGGGCTTGGGTGAAGCTTTCTTT; d_call: TRBD1; j_call: TRBJ1-1; clone_size: many; v_call: TRBV28
cdr3_aa: CASGLPGLQETQYF; cdr3_nt: TGTGCTAGTGGTTTACCGGGACTACAAGAGACCCAGTACTTC; d_call: TRBD2; j_call: TRBJ2-5; clone_size: many; v_call: TRBV12-5
cdr3_aa: CASTRHIRETQYF; cdr3_nt: TGTGCCAGCACCCGACACATTAGAGAGACCCAGTACTTC; d_call: .; j_call: TRBJ2-5; clone_size: .; v_call: TRBV6-1
cdr3_aa: CASKEGRASNQPQHF; cdr3_nt: TGTGCCAGCAAAGAGGGGCGGGCGAGCAATCAGCCCCAGCATTTT; d_call: .; j_call: TRBJ1-5; clone_size: .; v_call: TRBV28
cdr3_aa: CASTKGAGAGREQYF; cdr3_nt: TGTGCCAGCACCAAAGGTGCGGGGGCAGGACGCGAGCAGTACTTC; d_call: .; j_call: TRBJ2-7; clone_size: .; v_call: TRBV6-1
cdr3_aa: CASIDTAVGQPQHF; cdr3_nt: TGTGCCAGCATTGACACGGCGGTGGGTCAGCCCCAGCATTTT; d_call: .; j_call: TRBJ1-5; clone_size: .; v_call: TRBV28
cdr3_aa: CASSQGDTSFYGYTF; cdr3_nt: TGTGCCAGCAGTCAGGGGGACACCTCTTTCTATGGCTACACCTTC; d_call: TRBD1; j_call: TRBJ1-2; clone_size: few; v_call: TRBV28
cdr3_aa: CSARDPGAYEQYF; cdr3_nt: TGCAGTGCTAGAGATCCCGGGGCCTACGAGCAGTACTTC; d_call: .; j_call: TRBJ2-7; clone_size: few; v_call: TRBV20-1
cdr3_aa: CASSLDEGGVTYEQYF; cdr3_nt: TGTGCCAGCAGCTTAGATGAAGGGGGCGTTACCTACGAGCAGTACTTC; d_call: TRBD1; j_call: TRBJ2-7; clone_size: few; v_call: TRBV11-2
cdr3_aa: CASSVMREGTQYF; cdr3_nt: TGTGCCAGCAGCGTTATGAGGGAGGGTACGCAGTATTTT; d_call: TRBD2; j_call: TRBJ2-3; clone_size: once; v_call: TRBV11-2
cdr3_aa: CSANPGQGDRKTEAFF; cdr3_nt: TGCAGTGCAAACCCGGGACAGGGGGACCGTAAGACTGAAGCTTTCTTT; d_call: TRBD1; j_call: TRBJ1-1; clone_size: few; v_call: TRBV20-1
cdr3_aa: CSASSPNYGYTF; cdr3_nt: TGCAGTGCTAGTTCGCCAAACTATGGCTACACCTTC; d_call: .; j_call: TRBJ1-2; clone_size: .; v_call: TRBV20-1
cdr3_aa: CASSYSGWEHGSYEQYF; cdr3_nt: TGTGCCAGCAGTTACTCGGGGTGGGAGCACGGCTCCTACGAGCAGTACTTC; d_call: .; j_call: TRBJ2-7; clone_size: many; v_call: TRBV6-2/TRBV6-3
cdr3_aa: CASGRLAGHYEQYF; cdr3_nt: TGTGCCAGCGGAAGACTAGCGGGACACTACGAGCAGTACTTC; d_call: TRBD2; j_call: TRBJ2-7; clone_size: many; v_call: TRBV6-1
cdr3_aa: CSVETGPNEYF; cdr3_nt: TGCAGCGTTGAGACAGGGCCTAATGAGTACTTC; d_call: TRBD1; j_call: TRBJ2-7; clone_size: .; v_call: TRBV29-1
cdr3_aa: CSGQYHRVDEQFF; cdr3_nt: TGCAGTGGCCAGTATCACAGGGTGGATGAGCAGTTCTTC; d_call: .; j_call: TRBJ2-1; clone_size: .; v_call: TRBV20-1
cdr3_aa: CASSSKGRATQYF; cdr3_nt: TGTGCCAGCTCCTCGAAGGGCAGGGCGACGCAGTACTTC; d_call: .; j_call: TRBJ2-7; clone_size: few; v_call: TRBV12-3/TRBV12-4
cdr3_aa: CASSLVPPGQPQHF; cdr3_nt: TGTGCCAGCAGCTTGGTACCACCGGGTCAGCCCCAGCATTTT; d_call: .; j_call: TRBJ1-5; clone_size: .; v_call: TRBV5-5
cdr3_aa: CASSPLLGPPRSF; cdr3_nt: TGTGCCAGCAGTCCTCTCCTGGGCCCTCCTCGCTCCTTC; d_call: .; j_call: TRBJ2-7; clone_size: few; v_call: TRBV2
cdr3_aa: CASSQVSDRGRVGDTGELFF; cdr3_nt: TGTGCCAGCAGCCAAGTAAGCGACAGGGGGCGAGTAGGGGACACCGGGGAGCTGTTTTTT; d_call: TRBD1; j_call: TRBJ2-2; clone_size: .; v_call: TRBV14
cdr3_aa: CAWRVAGGNYGYTF; cdr3_nt: TGTGCCTGGAGGGTCGCAGGGGGCAACTATGGCTACACCTTC; d_call: TRBD1; j_call: TRBJ1-2; clone_size: many; v_call: TRBV30
cdr3_aa: CSAVGSTLSSYEQYF; cdr3_nt: TGCAGTGCTGTAGGATCGACCTTGAGCTCCTACGAGCAGTACTTC; d_call: .; j_call: TRBJ2-7; clone_size: .; v_call: TRBV20-1
cdr3_aa: CASSAPGQNTEAFF; cdr3_nt: TGTGCCAGCAGCGCACCAGGACAGAACACTGAAGCTTTCTTT; d_call: .; j_call: TRBJ1-1; clone_size: many; v_call: TRBV12-3/TRBV12-4
cdr3_aa: CASSLDKNGYTF; cdr3_nt: TGTGCCAGCAGCTTGGACAAGAATGGCTACACCTTC; d_call: .; j_call: TRBJ1-2; clone_size: few; v_call: TRBV7-2
cdr3_aa: CASRAEGQGDPDIQYF; cdr3_nt: TGTGCCAGCAGAGCAGAAGGACAGGGGGATCCAGACATTCAGTACTTC; d_call: TRBD1; j_call: TRBJ2-4; clone_size: few; v_call: TRBV2
cdr3_aa: CASSLSSTANTEAFF; cdr3_nt: TGTGCCAGCAGCTTATCCTCTACAGCGAACACTGAAGCTTTCTTT; d_call: .; j_call: TRBJ1-1; clone_size: few; v_call: TRBV7-9
cdr3_aa: CASSFSSRDEAFF; cdr3_nt: TGTGCCAGCAGCTTTTCATCCAGGGATGAAGCTTTCTTT; d_call: .; j_call: TRBJ1-1; clone_size: few; v_call: TRBV11-3
cdr3_aa: CASSPQRSLGAGMNTEAFF; cdr3_nt: TGTGCCAGCAGCCCACAAAGATCGCTCGGAGCGGGCATGAACACTGAAGCTTTCTTT; d_call: .; j_call: TRBJ1-1; clone_size: few; v_call: TRBV6-1
cdr3_aa: CSATPLAGVVETQYF; cdr3_nt: TGCAGTGCTACGCCCTTAGCGGGAGTGGTGGAGACCCAGTACTTC; d_call: TRBD2; j_call: TRBJ2-5; clone_size: few; v_call: TRBV20-1
cdr3_aa: CASSSPGGREKLFF; cdr3_nt: TGTGCCAGCAGTTCCCCGGGAGGCCGGGAAAAACTGTTTTTT; d_call: .; j_call: TRBJ1-4; clone_size: many; v_call: TRBV12-3/TRBV12-4
cdr3_aa: CASSSSGTHSSYEQYF; cdr3_nt: TGTGCCAGCAGTTCCTCCGGGACTCATAGCTCCTACGAGCAGTACTTC; d_call: .; j_call: TRBJ2-7; clone_size: few; v_call: TRBV27
cdr3_aa: CASSYSSFETQYF; cdr3_nt: TGTGCCAGCAGTTACAGTAGTTTTGAGACCCAGTACTTC; d_call: .; j_call: TRBJ2-5; clone_size: .; v_call: TRBV6-4